This T cell receptor (beta chain) was identified in a study of spatial heterogeneity in lung cancer. Study-level background: Alpha-chain sequences were detected in numbers that were consistently lower than beta-chain sequences. General study points: Blood contained ubiquitous expanded tumor TCRs more at resection than at follow-up.

This clonotype was counted many times. The antigen remains undetermined. This beta chain turned up in a library designed for alpha chains; as an off-target read, its abundance says little. Documented time point: sample taken at primary tumor resection. Sequencing of whole RNA from tumor, nontumor lung or frozen PBMC involved no sorting. Per germline, CDR1 SGHTA and CDR2 FQGTGA. CDR3 length: 16 residues. The V end was cut by 5 bases, the J end by 3 bases, with 17 bases between. TCRdb redid the calling of the 5' RACE reads with MiXCR, one entry per CDR3 protein. The sample shows around 10,000 distinct CDR3 sequences, over 3% of them seen only once.

This specimen consisted of PBMCs, obtained at surgery. The chain is built from TRBV7-3 and TRBJ2-1; D may be TRBD1 or TRBD2 (5 bases each). The source of this sequence is a female donor with early-stage non-small cell lung cancer. The chain's CDR3 is CASSVSGTGYYNEQFF. In nucleotides, the CDR3 is TGTGCCAGCAGCGTCTCCGGGACGGGATACTACAATGAGCAGTTCTTC.